Here is one T cell receptor beta chain with its context. Its antigen remains unknown. CDR1 and CDR2 from the germline V gene are PRHDT and FYEKMQ (reference sequence). The CDR3 sequence is 12 residues long. Trimming pared 3 bases from V and 12 bases from J, leaving 12 bases between. This specimen belongs to a study of CD8+ T cells in alopecia areata. Treatment given: oral pan-JAK inhibitor, 5-10 mg twice daily. Those with alopecia areata gave lesional scalp punch biopsies and peripheral blood. Study-wide results and caveats: The presence of one nonresponder keeps the tie between baseline CD8+ expansion and response uncertain.

Extracted RNA was reverse transcribed, and the resulting cDNA served as sequencing template. Here immunoSEQ multiplex PCR was the method, and the copy in TCRdb shows in-frame clones only, minus some. The profile shows tens of thousands of clones, roughly 65% of them singletons. The source was CD8+ T cells sorted from blood, collected at week 4, from a patient treated with tofacitinib. This TCR came from a human donor with alopecia areata. This chain links TRBV13 with TRBJ1-5; D may be TRBD1 (5 bases). The CDR3 DNA is TGTGCCAGCAGCTTGGGTGGGGGATTCCAGCATTTT. Amino acid sequence: CASSLGGGFQHF.